This T cell receptor (beta chain) was recovered during a study of blood T cell repertoires in COVID-19. Germline V gene lookup returns CDR1 LGHNA and CDR2 YNFKEQ. The CDR3 is made up of 13 amino acids. V gave up 3 bases and J gave up 5 bases, with 10 bases separating them. Seattle cases were enrolled at active infection and followed longitudinally. Sequencing used immunoSEQ multiplex PCR; TCRdb keeps in-frame clones, though not all of them. This table holds approximately 330,000 clones, roughly 89% found once. This TCR was sampled from a man aged 30 to 39 with COVID-19, enrolled during active disease. The V call is TRBV4-2, the J call TRBJ2-5; D unresolved. Sequences were obtained from peripheral blood. The CDR3 bases are TGTGCCAGCAGCCAGACTGACGGGGAGACCCAGTACTTC. The encoded protein is CASSQTDGETQYF.